Shown below are 20 T cell receptor beta chains from a single sample sequenced in a study of tissue T cells after allogeneic stem cell transplantation. Produced via immunoSEQ multiplex PCR; TCRdb's table is partial and in-frame only. This table holds 5,500 to 7,500 clones, roughly 71% found once. This specimen consisted of tissue from the stomach, obtained at autopsy. The origin of the receptors is a woman aged 18 to 55 with breast cancer.

The chain recombines TRBV1 with TRBJ1-6; the listed D gene, TRBD1, was not tested against the DNA. TRBV1 is reported as a pseudogene. The CDR3 has 16 amino acids. The CDR3, as DNA: TGCACCAGGTTATCCAATTTGGCAGGTCGAGATTCACCCCTCCACTTT. Its protein is CTRLSNLAGRDSPLHF.

In its sample, this clone was seen a few times. The chain has TRBV6-1 and TRBJ2-7, with 8 bases that match TRBD1. Germline-derived CDR1 and CDR2 are MNHNS and SASEGT. The CDR3 spans 16 residues. V lost 4 bases to trimming and J lost 2 bases; unmatched junction nucleotides: 10. CDR3 region: CASSARTGQSPYEQYF. CDR3 DNA: TGTGCCAGCAGTGCGCGGACAGGGCAATCACCCTACGAGCAGTACTTC.

This rearrangement joins TRBV2 to TRBJ1-4, with D perhaps matching TRBD1 (5 bases). The CDR3 sequence is 14 residues long. Germline V CDR1 and CDR2: SNHLY, FYNNEI. V lost 5 bases and J lost 11, with 18 bases in between. CDR3 coding DNA: TGTGCCAGCAGTCTCTACAATCCCCGGGGGAAACTGTTTTTT. Its translation is CASSLYNPRGKLFF.

This chain connects TRBV28 to TRBJ2-4; 7 bases are shared with TRBD2. The ends lost 2 bases at V and 12 bases at J; junction bases unmatched: 13. The length of the CDR3 is 15 residues. The germline V gene has CDR1 MDHEN and CDR2 SYDVKM. This chain's CDR3 is CASSLLPGRAAAQYF. CDR3 nucleotide sequence: TGTGCCAGCAGTTTACTGCCAGGGAGGGCAGCAGCTCAGTACTTC.

The CDR3 sequence: CASRRGTGELFF. For the CDR3, the DNA is TGTGCCAGCAGGCGGGGGACCGGGGAGCTGTTTTTT. The rearrangement links TRBV6-4 to TRBJ2-2; 7 bases fit TRBD2. The CDR3 length is 12 residues. Germline V gene data show CDR1 as MRHNA and CDR2 as SNTAGT. V was pared by 6 bases and J by 5 bases, with 0 bases of the junction left unmatched.

The chain carries TRBV23-1 and TRBJ2-7; 10 bases align to TRBD2. TRBV23-1 is an ORF; its function is uncertain. The CDR3 runs 20 residues. J lost 2 bases, V lost 4 bases, and 20 bases had no gene match. The CDR3 here is CASSPQTPGSSGRRTYEQYF. The CDR3, as DNA: TGCGCCAGCAGTCCCCAGACCCCCGGGAGTAGCGGGAGGAGGACCTACGAGCAGTACTTC.

This sequence joins TRBV28 and TRBJ2-7, with 8 bases that match TRBD2. Germline CDR1 and CDR2: MDHEN and SYDVKM. J was trimmed by 3 bases and V by 3 bases; bases with no gene match: 7. The CDR3 runs 15 residues. CDR3 DNA: TGTGCCAGCAGTTTTGCGGGAGGCGTGGGCTACGAGCAGTACTTC. It codes for CASSFAGGVGYEQYF.

This clone was found a few times. J is TRBJ2-3 and V is TRBV5-5, with D perhaps TRBD1 or TRBD2 (5 bases each). Trimming pared 4 bases from V and 3 bases from J, leaving 15 bases between. In germline, CDR1 is SGHKS, CDR2 YYEKEE (reference sequence). CDR3 length: 15 amino acids. The CDR3 here is CASSRDGTRTDTQYF. The CDR3 region has the DNA TGTGCCAGCAGCAGAGACGGGACGCGGACAGATACGCAGTATTTT.

This chain uses TRBV30 with TRBJ2-2; D uncertain. Germline V gene lookup returns CDR1 GTSNPN and CDR2 SVGIG (reference sequence). The CDR3 is 11 amino acids. The V end was cut by 1 base, the J end by 10 bases, with 7 bases between. The CDR3 sequence: CAWSEEVELFF. CDR3 in DNA: TGTGCCTGGAGTGAAGAGGTGGAGCTGTTTTTT.

This clone has a handful of counts. The chain couples TRBV7-2 to TRBJ1-1; the match to TRBD1 covers 8 bases. With 5 bases clipped from V and 6 bases from J, the junction kept 8 bases outside the gene matches. CDR1 and CDR2 (germline): SGHTA, FQGNSA. The CDR3 is 14 amino acids. This CDR3 reads CASSPGGVGSEAFF. CDR3 nucleotides: TGTGCCAGCAGCCCAGGGGGCGTGGGGTCTGAAGCTTTCTTT.

The chain links TRBV4-3 to TRBJ1-4, with TRBD1 identical over 10 bases. The V segment lost 0 bases and the J segment 6 bases; nucleotides outside the gene matches: 4. CDR1 LGHNA and CDR2 YSLEER come from the germline V gene. The CDR3 contains 16 residues. The CDR3 sequence is CASSQDRGTGDEKLFF. The CDR3 DNA reads as TGCGCCAGCAGCCAAGATCGGGGGACAGGGGATGAAAAACTGTTTTTT.

This clone appeared a single time. The chain is built from TRBV12-3 or TRBV12-4 and TRBJ2-5, with TRBD2 matching over 7 bases. Losses at the gene ends were 5 bases for V and 3 bases for J; bases not matched to a gene: 3. The CDR3 is 13 residues long. CDR3 sequence reads: CASSNLAEETQYF. CDR3 DNA: TGTGCCAGCAGTAACCTAGCGGAAGAGACCCAGTACTTC.

The chain employs TRBV11-2 and TRBJ2-1; TRBD2 is a possible D gene (6 bases). Trimming took 3 bases from V and 7 from J, leaving 10 bases between them. CDR3 length: 13 amino acids. CDR1 is SGHAT, CDR2 FQNNGV, per germline. The CDR3 DNA reads as TGTGCCAGCAGCTTCGGGAGTCTAAATGAGCAGTTCTTC. Encoded protein: CASSFGSLNEQFF. Together with reference TRBV11-2 and TRBJ2-1, the CDR3 gives the full variable domain: EAGVAQSPRYKIIEKRQSVAFWCNPISGHATLYWYQQILGQGPKLLIQFQNNGVVDDSQLPKDRFSAERLKGVDSTLKIQPAKLEDSAVYLCASSFGSLNEQFFGPGTRLTVL.

CDR3 DNA sequence: TGTGCCTGGAGTGTAGGGGACGAGAACACTGAAGCTTTCTTT. This sequence encodes CAWSVGDENTEAFF. The V and J genes are TRBV30 and TRBJ1-1, with D possibly being TRBD1 (5 bases). The germline V gene encodes CDR1 GTSNPN and CDR2 SVGIG (reference sequence). V lost 0 bases to trimming and J lost 1 base, with 9 bases between them. The CDR3 length is 14 residues.

This clone is large in the sample. This chain joins TRBV30 and TRBJ2-5, with a possible D match to TRBD2 (5 bases). CDR1 and CDR2 (germline): GTSNPN, SVGIG (reference sequence). The CDR3 has 16 residues. V lost 1 base and J 1 base, leaving 16 bases between the germline ends. The CDR3 here is CAWSGPFGSVQETQYF. CDR3 nucleotide sequence: TGTGCCTGGAGTGGCCCCTTTGGGAGCGTCCAAGAGACCCAGTACTTC.

To note about this clone: One junction end disagrees with the germline gene, perhaps due to a read error. J is TRBJ2-1 and V is TRBV7-7; the match to TRBD1 covers 8 bases. CDR3 length: 15 residues. Germline V gene lookup returns CDR1 SSHAT and CDR2 FNYEAQ (reference sequence). This chain's CDR3 is CASSLLQGDYNEQFF. CDR3 coding DNA: TGTGCTAGCAGCTTATTACAGGGGGATTACAATGAGCAGTTCTTC.

On this clone itself: The same CDR3 is also encoded by other DNA sequences in this sample. The CDR3 DNA reads TGTGCCAGTAGTATACGGAGTTATGGCTACACCTTC. Translation gives CASSIRSYGYTF. The chain recombines TRBV19 with TRBJ1-2; D ambiguous. The CDR3 consists of 12 residues. Germline V CDR1 and CDR2: LNHDA, SQIVND (reference sequence). Trimming shortened V by 2 bases and J by 5 bases, and 6 bases separated the two germline ends.

The gene calls are TRBV10-3 and TRBJ2-5; 10 bases line up with TRBD2. Germline assignment: CDR1 ENHRY and CDR2 SYGVKD. This CDR3 spans 16 amino acids. V shed 6 bases, J shed 0 bases, and the junction held 7 bases outside the gene matches. CDR3 sequence: CAISQTSGPYQETQYF. CDR3 DNA: TGTGCCATCAGCCAGACTAGCGGGCCGTACCAAGAGACCCAGTACTTC.

The CDR3 bases are TGTGCCAGCAGCCCCACAGGGGCCCGCACAGATACGCAGTATTTT. Its translation is CASSPTGARTDTQYF. The V gene is TRBV5-5, the J gene TRBJ2-3, with 7 bases that match TRBD1. The CDR3 spans 15 residues. Germline loops: CDR1 SGHKS, CDR2 YYEKEE (reference sequence). The J segment lost 1 base and the V segment lost 4 bases, leaving 6 bases of the junction unmatched.

V is TRBV7-2 and J is TRBJ2-3, with 7 bases fitting TRBD2. The V and J ends lost 5 bases and 6 bases, in that order; junction bases with no gene match: 8. Germline V CDR1 and CDR2: SGHTA, FQGNSA. There are 14 residues in the CDR3. In DNA form, the CDR3 reads TGTGCCAGCAGCCCTCTGGCGGGAGCGGATACGCAGTATTTT. Its translation: CASSPLAGADTQYF.